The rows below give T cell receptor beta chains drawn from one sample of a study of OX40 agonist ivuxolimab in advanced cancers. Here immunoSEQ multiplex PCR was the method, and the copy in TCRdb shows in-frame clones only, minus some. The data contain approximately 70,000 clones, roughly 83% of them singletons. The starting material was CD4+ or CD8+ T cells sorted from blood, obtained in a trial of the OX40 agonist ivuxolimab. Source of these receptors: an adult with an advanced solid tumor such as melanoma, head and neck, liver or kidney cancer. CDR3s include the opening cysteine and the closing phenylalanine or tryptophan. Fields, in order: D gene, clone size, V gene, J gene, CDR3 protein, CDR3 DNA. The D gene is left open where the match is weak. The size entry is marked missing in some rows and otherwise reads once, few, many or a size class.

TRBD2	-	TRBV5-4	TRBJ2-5	CASSLETGTSEETQYF	TGTGCCAGCAGCTTGGAGACCGGGACTAGCGAGGAGACCCAGTACTTC
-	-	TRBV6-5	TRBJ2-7	CASNVGLGPQYF	TGTGCCAGCAATGTCGGTTTGGGTCCGCAGTACTTC
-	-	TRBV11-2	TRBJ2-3	CASSLGTLTQYF	TGTGCCAGCAGCTTAGGGACATTAACGCAGTATTTT
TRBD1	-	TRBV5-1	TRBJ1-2	CASSQIDRAPWTF	TGCGCCAGCAGCCAAATTGACAGGGCCCCCTGGACCTTC
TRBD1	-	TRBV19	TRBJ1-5	CASLRTGGNQPQHF	TGTGCCAGTCTGCGGACAGGGGGAAATCAGCCCCAGCATTTT
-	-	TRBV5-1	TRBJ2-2	CASSMITMAGGELFF	TGCGCCAGCAGCATGATTACTATGGCGGGCGGGGAGCTGTTTTTT
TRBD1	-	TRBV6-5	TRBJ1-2	CASSPTPDRVHGYTF	TGTGCCAGCAGTCCCACACCAGACAGGGTTCATGGCTACACCTTC
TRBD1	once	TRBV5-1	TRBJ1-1	CASSLPSGTGGLIGAFF	TGCGCCAGCAGCTTGCCCTCCGGGACAGGAGGTTTAATTGGAGCTTTCTTT
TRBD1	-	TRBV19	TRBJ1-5	CASSVSDRAPSRPQHF	TGTGCCAGTAGTGTTTCGGACAGGGCCCCCTCAAGGCCCCAGCATTTT
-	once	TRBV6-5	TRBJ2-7	CASRPGRDYEQYF	TGTGCCAGCAGACCCGGACGAGACTACGAGCAGTACTTC
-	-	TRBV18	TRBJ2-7	CASSQGYEQYF	TGTGCCAGCTCGCAGGGGTACGAGCAGTACTTC
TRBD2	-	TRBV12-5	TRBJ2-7	CASGHAGGEQYF	TGTGCTAGTGGTCACGCGGGGGGCGAGCAGTACTTC
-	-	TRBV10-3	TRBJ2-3	CAISPSGSSTDTQYF	TGTGCCATCAGCCCCAGCGGCTCTAGCACAGATACGCAGTATTTT
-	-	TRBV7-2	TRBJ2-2	CASSLGREGELFF	TGTGCCAGCAGCTTAGGACGGGAGGGGGAGCTGTTTTTT
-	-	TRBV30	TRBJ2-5	CAWLLASLKTQYF	TGTGCCTGGCTTTTGGCCTCCTTAAAGACCCAGTACTTC
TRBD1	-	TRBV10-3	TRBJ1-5	CAIRGDRLSNQPQHF	TGTGCCATCAGGGGGGACAGGCTATCCAATCAGCCCCAGCATTTT
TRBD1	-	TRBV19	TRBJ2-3	CASSISGQVTDTQYF	TGTGCCAGTAGTATTTCCGGACAGGTCACAGATACGCAGTATTTT
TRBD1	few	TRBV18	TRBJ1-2	CASSRDRSYIYGYTF	TGTGCCAGCTCGCGGGACAGATCTTATATCTATGGCTACACCTTC
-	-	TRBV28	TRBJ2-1	CASSLSPPRQFF	TGTGCCAGCAGTTTATCCCCTCCCAGGCAGTTCTTC
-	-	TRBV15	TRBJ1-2	CATSSGGDIFRGYTF	TGTGCCACCAGCAGCGGTGGGGACATCTTCCGTGGCTACACCTTC
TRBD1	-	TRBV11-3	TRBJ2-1	CASSLEAGGPSWDEQFF	TGTGCCAGCAGCTTAGAGGCAGGGGGACCTAGCTGGGATGAGCAGTTCTTC
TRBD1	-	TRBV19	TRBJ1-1	CASSQGQVIAPEAFF	TGTGCCAGTAGCCAAGGACAGGTTATTGCCCCTGAAGCTTTCTTT
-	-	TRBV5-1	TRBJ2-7	CASSFGQGGTEQYF	TGCGCCAGCAGCTTCGGGCAGGGGGGTACAGAGCAGTACTTC
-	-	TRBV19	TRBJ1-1	CASSVQGAGTEAFF	TGTGCCAGTAGTGTACAGGGTGCGGGCACTGAAGCTTTCTTT
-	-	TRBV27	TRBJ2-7	CASSPQVAPYEQYF	TGTGCCAGCAGTCCCCAAGTAGCCCCCTACGAGCAGTACTTC
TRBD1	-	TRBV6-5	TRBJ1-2	CASSPTGQGLYGYTF	TGTGCCAGCAGCCCCACCGGACAGGGGTTATATGGCTACACCTTC
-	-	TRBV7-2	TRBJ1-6	CASSPDWDSPLHF	TGTGCCAGCAGCCCGGACTGGGATTCACCCCTCCACTTT
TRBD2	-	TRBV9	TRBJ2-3	CASSFGLAGGRSTDTQYF	TGTGCCAGCAGCTTCGGACTAGCGGGGGGGCGGAGCACAGATACGCAGTATTTT
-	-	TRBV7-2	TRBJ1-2	CASSLTSVPTPSYGYTF	TGTGCCAGCAGCTTAACCTCGGTCCCCACTCCTTCCTATGGCTACACCTTC
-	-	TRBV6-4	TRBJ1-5	CASSDRLDQPQHF	TGTGCCAGCAGTGACCGGCTTGATCAGCCCCAGCATTTT
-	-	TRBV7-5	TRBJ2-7	CARSLVGADRYEQYF	TGTGCCAGAAGCTTAGTTGGGGCTGATAGATACGAGCAGTACTTC
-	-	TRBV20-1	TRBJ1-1	CSARGPGKAFF	TGCAGTGCTAGAGGGCCGGGTAAAGCTTTCTTT
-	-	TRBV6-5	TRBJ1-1	CASSRKREAFF	TGTGCCAGCAGTCGTAAGAGGGAAGCTTTCTTT
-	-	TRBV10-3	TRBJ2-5	CAISRGPQETQYF	TGTGCCATCAGTCGGGGACCCCAAGAGACCCAGTACTTC
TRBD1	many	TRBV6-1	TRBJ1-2	CASSEIRGQGSYTF	TGTGCCAGCAGTGAAATTAGGGGACAGGGAAGCTACACCTTC
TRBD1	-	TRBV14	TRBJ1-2	CASSPRQSRGLGYTF	TGTGCCAGCAGCCCACGCCAATCCAGGGGGCTTGGCTACACCTTC
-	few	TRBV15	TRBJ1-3	CATSRGLPSSGNTIYF	TGTGCCACCAGCAGAGGACTTCCCAGCTCTGGAAACACCATATATTTT
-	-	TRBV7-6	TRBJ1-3	CASSLGSRGTGNTIYF	TGTGCCAGCAGCTTAGGATCAAGGGGAACTGGAAACACCATATATTTT
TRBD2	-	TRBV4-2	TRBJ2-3	CASSPRAFGGGAEDTQYF	TGTGCCAGCAGCCCCCGGGCTTTTGGCGGGGGGGCCGAAGATACGCAGTATTTT
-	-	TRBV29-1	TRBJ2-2	CSGGTANTGELFF	TGCAGCGGAGGGACCGCGAACACCGGGGAGCTGTTTTTT
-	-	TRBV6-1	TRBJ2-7	CASTPYGYYEQYF	TGTGCCAGCACCCCCTACGGCTACTACGAGCAGTACTTC
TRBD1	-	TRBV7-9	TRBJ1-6	CASSPEQGANSPLHF	TGTGCCAGCAGCCCAGAACAGGGGGCTAATTCACCCCTCCACTTT
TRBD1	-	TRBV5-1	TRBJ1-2	CASRGQGAPGSGKNYGYTF	TGCGCCAGCAGGGGACAGGGGGCCCCTGGGTCGGGAAAAAACTATGGCTACACCTTC
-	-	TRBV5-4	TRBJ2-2	CASSLGSGNTGELFF	TGTGCCAGCAGCTTGGGGTCCGGCAACACCGGGGAGCTGTTTTTT
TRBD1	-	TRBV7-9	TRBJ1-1	CASTRQGGYTEAFF	TGTGCCAGCACCCGACAGGGTGGGTACACTGAAGCTTTCTTT
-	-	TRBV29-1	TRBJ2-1	CSVDRQGNEQFF	TGCAGCGTTGATCGGCAGGGCAATGAGCAGTTCTTC
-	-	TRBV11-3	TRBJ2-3	CASSLQGPTDTQYF	TGTGCCAGCAGCTTACAGGGGCCCACAGATACGCAGTATTTT
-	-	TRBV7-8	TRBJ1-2	CASSLGGATATNYGYTF	TGTGCCAGCAGCTTAGGAGGAGCTACAGCGACTAACTATGGCTACACCTTC
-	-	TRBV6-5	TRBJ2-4	CASSSPGVLAKNIQYF	TGTGCCAGCAGTTCCCCAGGGGTACTAGCCAAAAACATTCAGTACTTC
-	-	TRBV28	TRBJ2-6	CASSQDSSGANVLTF	TGTGCCAGCAGCCAGGACAGCTCTGGGGCCAACGTCCTGACTTTC
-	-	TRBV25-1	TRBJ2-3	CASSDSGTRLTDTQYF	TGTGCCAGCAGTGACTCCGGGACAAGGCTCACAGATACGCAGTATTTT
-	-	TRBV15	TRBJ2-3	CATSRDVSTDTQYF	TGTGCCACCAGCAGGGACGTCAGCACAGATACGCAGTATTTT
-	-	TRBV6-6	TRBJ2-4	CASSWGTGIAKNIQYF	TGTGCCAGCAGTTGGGGGACGGGGATAGCCAAAAACATTCAGTACTTC
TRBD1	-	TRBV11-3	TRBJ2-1	CASSLGPQGPILRDEQFF	TGTGCCAGCAGCTTAGGTCCACAGGGGCCCATCCTAAGGGATGAGCAGTTCTTC
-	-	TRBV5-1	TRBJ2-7	CASSWPQTGPNEQYF	TGCGCCAGCAGCTGGCCCCAGACAGGTCCCAACGAGCAGTACTTC
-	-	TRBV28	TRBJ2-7	CASSQLNPYEQYF	TGTGCCAGCAGTCAACTGAACCCCTACGAGCAGTACTTC
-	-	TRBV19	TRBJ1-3	CASSIGPASGNTIYF	TGTGCCAGTAGTATAGGGCCAGCCTCTGGAAACACCATATATTTT
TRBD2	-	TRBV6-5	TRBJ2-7	CASRGTSLYEQYF	TGTGCCAGCAGAGGGACTAGCCTCTACGAGCAGTACTTC